What follows are 9 T cell receptor beta chains derived from one specimen sequenced in a study of blood T cell repertoires in COVID-19. Clones were read by immunoSEQ multiplex PCR, and TCRdb kept only the in-frame ones, dropping some. The repertoire holds approximately 26,000 clones, with 75% to 90% as singletons. The sequenced sample was peripheral blood. These receptors originate from a human donor with acute or convalescent COVID-19. The donor label of this sample is uncertain.

The chain uses TRBV11-2 and TRBJ2-1; D not resolved. The length of the CDR3 is 13 residues. Germline assignment: CDR1 SGHAT and CDR2 FQNNGV. V shed 1 base and J shed 6 bases, with 7 bases lying between them. The DNA of the CDR3 is TGTGCCAGCAGCTTAGTGCAGTTCAATGAGCAGTTCTTC. Translated: CASSLVQFNEQFF.

This chain connects TRBV4-1 to TRBJ2-5, with D possibly TRBD1 on 6 matching bases. Germline V CDR1 and CDR2: MGHRA, YSYEKL. The length of the CDR3 is 14 residues. Trimming removed 2 bases at V and 2 bases at J, with 9 bases between. In DNA, the CDR3 is TGCGCCAGCAGCCAATTTGGACAGCAAGAGACCCAGTACTTC. Translation gives CASSQFGQQETQYF.

V and J are TRBV11-2 and TRBJ2-3; the D gene is possibly TRBD2 (7 bases). Trimming removed 1 base from V and 3 bases from J, with 14 bases in between. This CDR3 is 16 amino acids long. Germline V gives CDR1 SGHAT, CDR2 FQNNGV. The CDR3 region is CASSLVSGGATDTQYF. The CDR3 DNA reads as TGTGCCAGCAGCTTAGTAAGTGGGGGGGCAACAGATACGCAGTATTTT. Using reference TRBV11-2 and TRBJ2-3 for the parts outside the CDR3, the full variable domain is EAGVAQSPRYKIIEKRQSVAFWCNPISGHATLYWYQQILGQGPKLLIQFQNNGVVDDSQLPKDRFSAERLKGVDSTLKIQPAKLEDSAVYLCASSLVSGGATDTQYFGPGTRLTVL.

The chain combines TRBV18 with TRBJ2-3; 7 nucleotides line up with TRBD1. This CDR3 is built from 14 residues. Germline V gene data show CDR1 as KGHSH and CDR2 as LQKENI. V lost 6 bases, J lost 1 base, and 4 bases stayed unmatched. This CDR3 reads CASSRDRGTDTQYF. CDR3 DNA sequence: TGTGCCAGCTCTCGGGACAGAGGCACAGATACGCAGTATTTT.

The V gene is TRBV18, the J gene TRBJ1-1; D may be TRBD1 (5 bases). Germline-derived CDR1 and CDR2 are KGHSH and LQKENI. CDR3 length: 19 amino acids. V was clipped by 1 base and J by 3 bases, with 24 bases between them. CDR3 DNA sequence: TGTGCCAGCTCACCACTTGTTGGAACAGGAGAATTAAAGGACACTGAAGCTTTCTTT. Amino acids: CASSPLVGTGELKDTEAFF.

The chain links TRBV7-6 to TRBJ2-3; 13 nucleotides align to TRBD2. The ends lost 5 bases at V and 3 bases at J; junction bases unmatched: 11. The CDR3 extends over 18 amino acids. CDR1 is SGHVS, CDR2 FNYEAQ, per germline. Written as DNA, the CDR3 is TGTGCCAGCAGCCCGTGGACTAGCGGGGGACCAGGGACAGATACGCAGTATTTT. Translating gives CASSPWTSGGPGTDTQYF.

The chain links TRBV6-1 to TRBJ1-1, with TRBD1 identical over 8 bases. Germline V lookup: CDR1 MNHNS, CDR2 SASEGT. The V segment lost 3 bases and the J segment 1 base; nucleotides outside the gene matches: 4. This CDR3 is 15 amino acids long. The DNA of the CDR3 is TGTGCCAGCAGTGACGGGACAGGCGGGAACACTGAAGCTTTCTTT. It specifies CASSDGTGGNTEAFF.

This clone is large in the sample. V and J are TRBV3-1 (or the pseudogene TRBV3-2) and TRBJ2-1; 8 positions agree with TRBD2. CDR1 LGHDT and CDR2 YNNKEL come from the germline V gene (reference sequence). The J segment lost 4 bases and the V segment lost 1 base, leaving 9 bases of the junction unmatched. This CDR3 is 17 amino acids long. In DNA form, the CDR3 reads TGTGCCAGCAGCCAAGCTCCAGCGGGAGAGATGTACAATGAGCAGTTCTTC. Translated: CASSQAPAGEMYNEQFF.

This chain uses TRBV7-3 with TRBJ2-7, with 7 bases that match TRBD2. The CDR3 is made up of 16 amino acids. Germline trimming cut 5 bases from V and 5 bases from J; bases unmatched to any gene: 15. Germline V gives CDR1 SGHTA, CDR2 FQGTGA. As DNA, the CDR3 is TGTGCCAGCAGCCCCACCAGACTAGCCGGTATCGACGAGCAGTACTTC. This sequence encodes CASSPTRLAGIDEQYF. The whole variable domain, remainder taken from reference TRBV7-3 and TRBJ2-7, is GAGVSQTPSNKVTEKGKYVELRCDPISGHTALYWYRQSLGQGPEFLIYFQGTGAADDSGLPNDRFFAVRPEGSVSTLKIQRTERGDSAVYLCASSPTRLAGIDEQYFGPGTRLTVT.